This entry describes one T cell receptor (beta chain). Its antigen is still unknown. This specimen includes other DNA sequences encoding the same CDR3. The study enrolled healthy HIV-negative adults without recent acute infections or vaccinations as donors. The V gene lost 0 bases and the J gene lost 7 bases, with 14 bases spanning the gap. Germline values: CDR1 SGDLS, CDR2 YYNGEE. The CDR3 length is 15 residues. The sample originates from a study of shared clonotypes between healthy human individuals. Looking at the study overall: Donors consisted of a couple of women and three men between 18 and 49.

Authors' data handling: ImmunoSEQ output held junction-only sequences without quality scores, so filtering differed. Measured with immunoSEQ multiplex PCR; TCRdb has only the in-frame clones, and not every one. D and trimming come from the DNA, and the V and J calls and clone size come from that table. The sample carries some 2.3 million clones, just over 90% recorded once. Broader study findings: Generation probability values for non-shared clonotypes were lower than those for clonotypes shared by all four donors.

The clonotype comes from a young man in good health. Some clones in this sample may be carry-over from other donors' samples. The rearrangement links TRBV9 to TRBJ2-1; D possibly corresponds to TRBD2 (6 bases). Sequenced material: naive CD4+ T cells from PBMCs. As to subset: CD45RA+ positively selected. The CDR3 sequence is CASSVAGLDYNEQFF. Here the CDR3 DNA reads TGTGCCAGCAGCGTAGCGGGACTCGACTATAATGAGCAGTTCTTC.